This is a list of T cell receptor beta chains from one sample in a study of T cells after yellow fever vaccination. TCRdb reprocessed the 5' RACE reads via MiXCR and lists one record per CDR3 protein. The sample has about 320,000 distinct CDR3 sequences, roughly 4.3% seen once; the top ten hold 15% to 20%. The source material was PBMCs, sampled 15 days after the yellow fever booster vaccination. These receptors were taken from a man aged 18 to 35 who received the YFV17D yellow fever vaccine. Both conserved end residues are part of each CDR3.

TRBJ1-5 TRBV20-1 CSARDWGISNQPQHF
TRBJ2-2 TRBV7-2 CASTVNRELFF
TRBJ2-3 TRBV27 CASSRETSTDTQYF
TRBJ1-2 TRBV12-3/TRBV12-4 CASSLTGGHGYTF
TRBJ1-2 TRBV6-2/TRBV6-3 CASYDRAYGYTF
TRBJ1-1 TRBV3-1 CASSQGSGGNTEAFF
TRBJ2-7 TRBV9 CASSVGGDASSYEQYF
TRBJ2-1 TRBV19 CASSIWASGGHTGNEQFF
TRBJ1-2 TRBV18 CASSPGTAPSNYGYTF
TRBJ2-1 TRBV7-2 CASSSRVSGQGANEQFF
TRBJ1-2 TRBV6-5 CASSYTWGALGYTF
TRBJ2-5 TRBV11-2 CASSLDRASGQETQYF
TRBJ1-3 TRBV25-1 CASSTGTGGNTIYF
TRBJ1-5 TRBV10-3 CAINDRAGGQPQHF
TRBJ1-1 TRBV14 CASSQDPGTMNTEAFF
TRBJ2-1 TRBV5-1 CASSLRVSQKDYNEQFF
TRBJ2-3 TRBV7-2 CASSSRGACTDTQYF
TRBJ2-1 TRBV20-1 CSASTGGRYNEQFF
TRBJ2-3 TRBV6-2/TRBV6-3 CASRFSGATDTQYF
TRBJ1-1 TRBV2 CASRGGQLNTEAFF
TRBJ2-5 TRBV20-1 CSAWGEETQYF
TRBJ2-7 TRBV7-2 CASSLRQYEQYF
TRBJ2-1 TRBV7-9 CASSFITRLAGGREQFF
TRBJ2-1 TRBV5-1 CASSRGGQGYYNEQFF
TRBJ1-5 TRBV6-6 CASTKDIRWGNQPQHF
TRBJ2-3 TRBV11-3 CASSQGGEQYF